This T cell receptor (beta chain) was retrieved from a study of cytomegalovirus exposure and HLA in healthy donors. The ends were cut back, 0 bases at V and 0 bases at J, with 9 bases in the middle. The CDR3 is made up of 16 amino acids. TCRdb keeps only in-frame clones here, not all; method: immunoSEQ multiplex PCR. The table lists some 72,000 clones, almost 97% of them singletons, with about 1.5% in the top ten. The sample taken for sequencing was PBMCs. This chain uses TRBV23-1 with TRBJ2-1, with D uncertain. TRBV23-1 is an ORF, with its function uncertain. The clonotype was recovered from a man aged 18 to 35 in good health and CMV-seropositive. DNA of the CDR3: TGCGCCAGCAGTCAATCGGAGAAAAGCTCCTACAATGAGCAGTTCTTC. This codes for CASSQSEKSSYNEQFF.